This passage covers 29 T cell receptor beta chains from one sample sequenced in a study of follicular helper T cells after annual influenza vaccination (TCRdb year 2017). Receptor libraries were prepared by the immunoSEQ multiplex PCR assay. TCRdb took this table from immuneACCESS and kept in-frame rearrangements with V and J called. Such tables lack part of the clones; where checked against another copy, unresolved V genes explain under half of the gap, and the rest is unexplained. In this sample the table shows some 12,000 clones, roughly three quarters of which occur a single time. The leading ten clones occupy 3.6% of the sample. According to the study, the label for this sample's time point signals: 2015-2016 season, pre-vaccination. The source was CXCR5+ CD38- circulating T follicular helper cells from blood, collected on the day of influenza vaccination. What the cell subset or site label conveys for this sample: circulating Tfh, non-naive CD4+CXCR5+PD-1+ (ICOS+CD38+ or ICOS-CD38-). Receptors originate from an adult who received the influenza vaccine.

The gene calls are TRBV11-2 and TRBJ2-5; tentatively, D is TRBD1 (5 bases). Germline-derived CDR1 and CDR2 are SGHAT and FQNNGV. This CDR3 spans 15 amino acids. Deletions cut 4 bases from V and 2 bases from J, with 14 bases between. The CDR3 sequence: CASSSLRGKQETQYF. CDR3 in DNA: TGTGCCAGCAGCTCCCTAAGGGGAAAACAAGAGACCCAGTACTTC.

This clone was recorded only once. This chain joins TRBV9 and TRBJ2-1; TRBD2 matches at 11 bases. The V gene's germline CDR1 is SGDLS and CDR2 YYNGEE. J was trimmed by 4 bases and V by 2 bases; bases with no gene match: 2. The CDR3 length is 15 residues. The CDR3 nucleotides are TGTGCCAGCAGCGTCCTAGCGGGGGGATACAATGAGCAGTTCTTC. It specifies CASSVLAGGYNEQFF.

The chain links TRBV19 to TRBJ2-6; 10 bases map to TRBD2. This CDR3 is built from 15 residues. V lost 3 bases and J lost 12; bases outside the gene matches: 8. CDR1 LNHDA and CDR2 SQIVND come from the germline V gene (reference sequence). CDR3 region: CASSMQAGGLIVLTF. The CDR3 nucleotides are TGTGCCAGTAGTATGCAAGCGGGGGGGCTGATCGTCCTGACTTTC.

V gene TRBV7-2 combines with J gene TRBJ2-2; no clear D. V was shortened by 3 bases and J by 8 bases, with 7 bases between the two germline ends. CDR1 is SGHTA, CDR2 FQGNSA, per germline. This CDR3 contains 12 residues. The CDR3 sequence is CASSFNGGELFF. In nucleotides, the CDR3 is TGTGCCAGCAGCTTTAACGGTGGGGAGCTGTTTTTT.

The chain links TRBV11-3 to TRBJ2-7; D is perhaps TRBD2 (6 bases). Germline V lookup: CDR1 SGHNT, CDR2 YENEEA. The CDR3 consists of 15 residues. V was trimmed by 3 bases and J by 1 base, leaving 13 bases between them. The CDR3 here is CASSLGGSGSYEQYF. The CDR3 DNA is TGTGCCAGCAGCTTGGGAGGCTCGGGATCCTACGAGCAGTACTTC.

The V call is TRBV7-3, the J call TRBJ2-3; unclear D gene. CDR1 is SGHTA, CDR2 FQGTGA, per germline. The CDR3 contains 13 residues. V shed 2 bases and J shed 4 bases, with 7 bases lying between them. CDR3 sequence: CASSLLGPDTQYF. Written as DNA, the CDR3 is TGTGCCAGCAGCTTATTGGGTCCAGATACGCAGTATTTT.

This rearrangement joins TRBV9 to TRBJ2-1, with a weak D call TRBD2 (6 bases). Per germline, CDR1 SGDLS and CDR2 YYNGEE. The CDR3 totals 15 residues. V shed 4 bases and J shed 0 bases, with 11 bases lying between them. The CDR3 bases are TGTGCCAGCAGCCCCATGGGGGGCTCCTACAATGAGCAGTTCTTC. Its translation is CASSPMGGSYNEQFF.

This clone was counted a few times. V usage is TRBV10-3 and J usage is TRBJ2-3, with 8 bases identical to TRBD2. Germline CDR1 ENHRY, CDR2 SYGVKD. This CDR3 has 14 residues. Trimming at V came to 6 bases and at J to 4 bases, leaving 6 bases not matched to a gene. CDR3 bases: TGTGCCATCAGGGTTAGCGGGGCCGCAGATACGCAGTATTTT. Its translation: CAIRVSGAADTQYF.

The chain employs TRBV30 and TRBJ2-3, with D perhaps TRBD1 or TRBD2 (6 bases each). CDR1 and CDR2 (germline): GTSNPN, SVGIG (reference sequence). V lost 4 bases and J 2 bases, leaving 13 bases between the germline ends. CDR3 length equals 14 residues. CDR3 sequence (DNA): TGTGCCTGGATATCGGGGGCCAACACAGATACGCAGTATTTT. Protein product: CAWISGANTDTQYF.

This sequence joins TRBV27 and TRBJ1-4; D unclear. The germline V gene has CDR1 MNHEY and CDR2 SMNVEV (reference sequence). The CDR3 contains 14 residues. V dropped 4 bases and J dropped 8 bases, with 14 bases sitting between them. Here the CDR3 DNA reads TGTGCCAGCAGTTCTATAACCGAGAAAGAAAAACTGTTTTTT. This sequence encodes CASSSITEKEKLFF.

The gene calls are TRBV7-2 and TRBJ2-5; 8 nucleotides match TRBD1. The CDR3 loop spans 14 amino acids. The V and J ends lost 5 bases and 6 bases, in that order; junction bases with no gene match: 8. Per the germline V gene, CDR1 is SGHTA and CDR2 is FQGNSA. The DNA of the CDR3 is TGTGCCAGCAGCAACGCAGGGGGCCGTCAGACCCAGTACTTC. It yields the protein CASSNAGGRQTQYF.

This clone was picked up a small number of times. The J gene is TRBJ1-4, the V gene TRBV7-9, with D unresolved. This CDR3 region has 15 residues. The ends were cut back, 5 bases at V and 0 bases at J, with 10 bases in the middle. CDR1 and CDR2 from the germline V gene are SEHNR and FQNEAQ (reference sequence). The CDR3 region has the DNA TGTGCCAGCAGCGGAGGAGATGCAACTAATGAAAAACTGTTTTTT. Amino acids: CASSGGDATNEKLFF.

The chain recombines TRBV5-4 with TRBJ2-3; 10 bases align to TRBD2. The CDR3 is made up of 15 amino acids. Germline V gives CDR1 SGHNT, CDR2 YYREEE (reference sequence). The V gene end was trimmed by 4 bases and the J gene end by 5 bases; junction bases not matched to a gene: 7. The CDR3 DNA reads TGTGCCAGCAGCCGAAGCGGGGGGGCCGGAGATACGCAGTATTTT. Translation gives CASSRSGGAGDTQYF.

This rearrangement joins TRBV20-1 to TRBJ2-3, with D unresolved. Trimming stripped 6 bases from V and 2 bases from J, with 6 bases between. The CDR3 is 11 amino acids. CDR1 is DFQATT, CDR2 SNEGSKA, per germline (reference sequence). CDR3 protein: CSAAFTDTQYF. The CDR3 bases are TGCAGTGCGGCCTTCACAGATACGCAGTATTTT.

The gene calls are TRBV18 and TRBJ2-2; D is unresolved. The CDR3 consists of 15 residues. V dropped 2 bases and J dropped 1 base, with 8 bases sitting between them. Germline CDR1 KGHSH, CDR2 LQKENI. The CDR3 loop is CASSPSPRNTGELFF. CDR3 DNA sequence: TGTGCCAGCTCACCATCCCCCAGGAACACCGGGGAGCTGTTTTTT.

The rearrangement links TRBV6-4 to TRBJ2-1; D is uncertain. Per the germline V gene, CDR1 is MRHNA and CDR2 is SNTAGT. The ends were cut back, 5 bases at V and 0 bases at J, with 14 bases in the middle. CDR3 size: 16 residues. CDR3: CASSREWGLSYNEQFF. The CDR3 bases are TGTGCCAGCAGTAGGGAATGGGGTCTCTCCTACAATGAGCAGTTCTTC.

This clone was seen more than once but under ten times. V gene TRBV2 combines with J gene TRBJ1-6; 9 bases agree with TRBD1. The CDR3 has 16 amino acids. The V gene end was trimmed by 6 bases and the J gene end by 10 bases; junction bases not matched to a gene: 13. Germline values: CDR1 SNHLY, CDR2 FYNNEI. CDR3 sequence: CASSHHGQGIGSPLHF. Written as DNA, the CDR3 is TGTGCCAGCAGCCACCATGGACAGGGGATAGGGTCACCCCTCCACTTT.

V is TRBV29-1 and J is TRBJ1-3; D possibly corresponds to TRBD1 (5 bases). The V gene lost 4 bases and the J gene lost 5 bases, with 15 bases spanning the gap. Germline V CDR1 and CDR2: SQVTM, ANQGSEA. This CDR3 has 14 residues. CDR3 nucleotides: TGCAGCGTTGCCAGAGGGACGGATCGAAACACCATATATTTT. Amino acids: CSVARGTDRNTIYF.

The V and J genes are TRBV6-1 and TRBJ1-6, with a tentative D call TRBD1 (5 bases). V lost 2 bases, J lost 7 bases, and 9 bases lay in between. Germline assignment: CDR1 MNHNS and CDR2 SASEGT. This CDR3 has 14 residues. CDR3 amino acids: CASSEYGGNSPLHF. CDR3 nucleotides: TGTGCCAGCAGTGAATATGGGGGAAATTCACCCCTCCACTTT.

This CDR3 reads CASSPEATGRAAFF. Written as DNA, the CDR3 is TGTGCCAGCTCACCGGAAGCGACAGGGAGGGCAGCTTTCTTT. The rearrangement joins TRBV18 to TRBJ1-1, with 7 bases that match TRBD1. The germline V gene has CDR1 KGHSH and CDR2 LQKENI. V was clipped by 3 bases and J by 10 bases; unmatched bases: 11. This CDR3 spans 14 amino acids.

The chain uses TRBV5-1 and TRBJ2-3; 8 bases match TRBD1. CDR1 and CDR2 (germline): SGHRS, YFSETQ. The CDR3 is 14 residues long. The V and J ends lost 5 bases and 4 bases, in that order; junction bases with no gene match: 6. The CDR3, as DNA: TGCGCCAGCAGGTTCACGACAGGGGCAGATACGCAGTATTTT. Encoded protein: CASRFTTGADTQYF.

The rearrangement joins TRBV9 to TRBJ1-2; no firm D call. Germline V gene data show CDR1 as SGDLS and CDR2 as YYNGEE. The ends were cut back, 2 bases at V and 7 bases at J, with 15 bases in the middle. The CDR3 runs to 14 residues. CDR3 loop: CASSVSSTVSGYTF. CDR3 DNA: TGTGCCAGCAGCGTCTCCTCCACGGTCTCTGGCTACACCTTC.

This chain uses TRBV27 with TRBJ1-2; 12 nucleotides align to TRBD1. The V segment lost 5 bases and the J segment 8 bases; nucleotides outside the gene matches: 12. The germline CDR1 and CDR2 sequences are MNHEY and SMNVEV (reference sequence). The CDR3 consists of 16 residues. CDR3 bases: TGTGCCAGCAGTCCAAACCCCGGGACAGGGGGCGTAGGCTACACCTTC. It specifies CASSPNPGTGGVGYTF.

The chain combines TRBV7-2 with TRBJ1-6, with a possible D match to TRBD1 (6 bases). Between the trimmed V and J ends, which lost 5 bases and 9 bases, there was a span of 17 bases. Germline V gives CDR1 SGHTA, CDR2 FQGNSA. This CDR3 comprises 15 residues. The DNA of the CDR3 is TGTGCCAGCAGCGAAGGGGGTGGGGGAGGTTCACCCCTCCACTTT. This codes for CASSEGGGGGSPLHF.

The V gene is TRBV28, the J gene TRBJ2-3, with a weak D call TRBD1 (6 bases). The ends were cut back, 8 bases at V and 4 bases at J, with 19 bases in the middle. CDR3 size: 15 residues. The germline V gene encodes CDR1 MDHEN and CDR2 SYDVKM. The CDR3, as DNA: TGTGCCAGCCGACTGGGCAGGGGAATGTCAGATACGCAGTATTTT. This codes for CASRLGRGMSDTQYF.

V is TRBV15 and J is TRBJ2-5, with D unclear. In germline, CDR1 is LNHNV, CDR2 YYDKDF (reference sequence). V was shortened by 5 bases and J by 2 bases, with 15 bases between the two germline ends. The length of the CDR3 is 15 residues. The CDR3 nucleotides are TGTGCCACCAGCGGCGCCGGGTCGCTACAAGAGACCCAGTACTTC. This translates into CATSGAGSLQETQYF.

This chain links TRBV15 with TRBJ2-7, with 8 nucleotides matching TRBD1. With 2 bases clipped from V and 5 bases from J, the junction kept 5 bases outside the gene matches. The CDR3 consists of 14 residues. Germline V CDR1 and CDR2: LNHNV, YYDKDF (reference sequence). The DNA for the CDR3 is TGTGCCACCAGCAGACCCGGACAGGGTGACGAGCAGTACTTC. The encoded protein is CATSRPGQGDEQYF.

The gene calls are TRBV2 and TRBJ2-3; 11 bases map to TRBD2. This CDR3 has 16 amino acids. V was clipped by 3 bases and J by 4 bases; unmatched bases: 6. Per germline, CDR1 SNHLY and CDR2 FYNNEI. The CDR3 nucleotides read TGTGCCAGCAGTGATGCGCTAGCGGGGGGTTCAGATACGCAGTATTTT. It yields the protein CASSDALAGGSDTQYF. The full variable domain, in which reference TRBV2 and TRBJ2-3 provide the parts outside the CDR3, is EPEVTQTPSHQVTQMGQEVILRCVPISNHLYFYWYRQILGQKVEFLVSFYNNEISEKSEIFDDQFSVERPDGSNFTLKIRSTKLEDSAMYFCASSDALAGGSDTQYFGPGTRLTVL.

The rearrangement joins TRBV6-6 to TRBJ1-2; TRBD1 agrees at 7 bases. The CDR3 loop spans 13 amino acids. After removal of 4 bases from V and 2 bases from J, the junction contained 1 base not matched to a gene. CDR1 MNHNY and CDR2 SVGAGI come from the germline V gene (reference sequence). Here the CDR3 reads CASSLTGNYGYTF. The CDR3 DNA follows: TGTGCCAGCAGTTTGACAGGGAACTATGGCTACACCTTC.